This T cell receptor (beta chain) was sequenced for a study of T cells expressing NK-cell markers. TCRdb re-called the 5' RACE reads and catalogs CDR3 proteins one per entry, DNA excluded. Its table records 150,000 to 160,000 distinct CDR3 sequences. The germline V gene encodes CDR1 SGDLS and CDR2 YYNGEE. The CDR3 runs to 12 residues. The sequencing input was blood T cells: a sorted CD56 or NKG2C T cell subset, CD4+ or CD8+ T cells, or bulk PBMC T cells (not recorded which). The chain has TRBV9 and TRBJ1-4; TCRdb's D gene call, TRBD1, goes unchecked for lack of DNA. The TCR sequence derives from a woman between 45 and 65 years old in good health. CDR3 region: CASRGLGEKLFF.